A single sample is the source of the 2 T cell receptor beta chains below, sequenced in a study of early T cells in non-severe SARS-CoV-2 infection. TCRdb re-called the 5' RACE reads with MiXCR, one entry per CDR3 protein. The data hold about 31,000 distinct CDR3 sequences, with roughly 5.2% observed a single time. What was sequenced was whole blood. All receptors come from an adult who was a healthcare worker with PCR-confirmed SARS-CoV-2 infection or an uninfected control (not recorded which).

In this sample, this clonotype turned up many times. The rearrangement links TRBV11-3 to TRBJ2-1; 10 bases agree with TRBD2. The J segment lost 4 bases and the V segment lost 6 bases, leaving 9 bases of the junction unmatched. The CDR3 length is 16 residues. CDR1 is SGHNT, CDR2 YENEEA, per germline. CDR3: CASSHGGLAKYNEQFF. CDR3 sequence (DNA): TGTGCCAGCAGTCATGGGGGACTAGCGAAATACAATGAGCAGTTCTTC. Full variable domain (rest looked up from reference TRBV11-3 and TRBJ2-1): EAGVVQSPRYKIIEKKQPVAFWCNPISGHNTLYWYLQNLGQGPELLIRYENEEAVDDSQLPKDRFSAERLKGVDSTLKIQPAELGDSAVYLCASSHGGLAKYNEQFFGPGTRLTVL.

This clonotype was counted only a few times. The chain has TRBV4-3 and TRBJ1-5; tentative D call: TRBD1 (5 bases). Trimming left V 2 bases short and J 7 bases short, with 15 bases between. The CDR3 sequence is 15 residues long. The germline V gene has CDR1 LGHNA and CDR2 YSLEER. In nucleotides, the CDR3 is TGCGCCAGCAGCCAATCCGGGACTACCGGCCAGCCCCAGCATTTT. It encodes CASSQSGTTGQPQHF.